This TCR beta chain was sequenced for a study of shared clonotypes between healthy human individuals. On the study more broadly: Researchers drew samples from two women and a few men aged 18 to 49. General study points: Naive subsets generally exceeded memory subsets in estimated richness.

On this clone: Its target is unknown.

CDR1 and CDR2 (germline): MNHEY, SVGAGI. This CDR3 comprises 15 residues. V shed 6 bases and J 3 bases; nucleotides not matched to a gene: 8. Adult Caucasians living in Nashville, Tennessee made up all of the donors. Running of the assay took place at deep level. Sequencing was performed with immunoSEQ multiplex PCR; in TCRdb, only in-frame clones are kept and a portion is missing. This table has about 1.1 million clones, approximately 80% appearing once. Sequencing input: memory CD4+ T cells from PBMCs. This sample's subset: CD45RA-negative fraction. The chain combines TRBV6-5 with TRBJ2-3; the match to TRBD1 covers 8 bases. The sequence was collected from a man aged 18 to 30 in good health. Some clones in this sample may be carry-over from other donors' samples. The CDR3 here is CASSLVRQGTDTQYF. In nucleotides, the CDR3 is TGTGCCAGCAGCCTGGTTCGACAGGGGACAGATACGCAGTATTTT.